Listed below are T cell receptor beta chains from one sample, sequenced in a study of T cell clones after liver transplantation. The assay was immunoSEQ multiplex PCR, and TCRdb's table has in-frame clones only and misses some. The sample yields about 80,000 clones, roughly 85% seen once. The sample was CD4+ T cells from blood, taken approximately 3.5 years after liver transplant. Receptor source: a human patient who received a liver transplant. Part of the T cells may come from the graft donor. CDR3s include the opening cysteine and the closing phenylalanine or tryptophan. D genes are given only for firm matches. For some rows the clone size is stated as once, few or many, or as a class when expanded; others skip it.

size: -; D: TRBD1; J: TRBJ1-4; V: TRBV7-9; DNA: TGTGCCAGCAGCCTGCCCGGCACTACAGGGGTTGAAAAACTGTTTTTT; CDR3: CASSLPGTTGVEKLFF
size: -; D: -; J: TRBJ1-4; V: TRBV25-1; DNA: TGTGCCAGCACCAGGGCCCATGAAAAACTGTTTTTT; CDR3: CASTRAHEKLFF
size: -; D: -; J: TRBJ2-5; V: TRBV2; DNA: TGTGCCAGCAGTCAGGACTACTCTGGAAGGGAGACCCAGTACTTC; CDR3: CASSQDYSGRETQYF
size: few; D: TRBD1; J: TRBJ2-5; V: TRBV7-2; DNA: TGTGCCAGCAGCCCATCCGGGACAGCTACCCTCCTTGGTCAGACCCAGTACTTC; CDR3: CASSPSGTATLLGQTQYF
size: -; D: -; J: TRBJ1-5; V: TRBV11-2; DNA: TGTGCCAGCAGCCCCGAGGGTGAGGCCAGGGGTCAGCCCCAGCATTTT; CDR3: CASSPEGEARGQPQHF
size: -; D: -; J: TRBJ1-2; V: TRBV28; DNA: TGTGCCAGCAGTCGATACTATGGCTACACCTTC; CDR3: CASSRYYGYTF
size: -; D: -; J: TRBJ1-4; V: TRBV5-1; DNA: TGCGCCAGCAGCTTGGAACCCAGAGGGGACGAAAAACTGTTTTTT; CDR3: CASSLEPRGDEKLFF
size: -; D: -; J: TRBJ1-2; V: TRBV7-2; DNA: TGTGCCAGCAGCTTTTGGGGGGGGCATGGCTACACCTTC; CDR3: CASSFWGGHGYTF
size: few; D: -; J: TRBJ1-5; V: TRBV6-6; DNA: TGTGCCAGCAGTTACGGGGGGAGCCAGCCCCAGCATTTT; CDR3: CASSYGGSQPQHF
size: -; D: -; J: TRBJ2-3; V: TRBV11-2; DNA: TGTGCCAGCAGCTTAGTCCCTAGCATGGGCACAGATACGCAGTATTTT; CDR3: CASSLVPSMGTDTQYF
size: few; D: TRBD1; J: TRBJ1-1; V: TRBV28; DNA: TGTGCCAGCAGTTTGGCAGGGGGAGGCACTGAAGCTTTCTTT; CDR3: CASSLAGGGTEAFF
size: -; D: TRBD2; J: TRBJ2-1; V: TRBV29-1; DNA: TGCAGCGTTTCTCCCCCGGGACTAGCGGGAGTCGGGCAGTTCTTC; CDR3: CSVSPPGLAGVGQFF
size: -; D: -; J: TRBJ2-3; V: TRBV7-3; DNA: TGTGCCAGCAGCTTAGGGCTAGACACAGATACGCAGTATTTT; CDR3: CASSLGLDTDTQYF
size: -; D: -; J: TRBJ1-1; V: TRBV11-2; DNA: TGTGCCAGCAGCTTAGGTCGAATGAATGCTTTCTTT; CDR3: CASSLGRMNAFF
size: -; D: -; J: TRBJ2-5; V: TRBV5-6; DNA: TGTGCCAGCAGCTCGGACCTATTTGGGGAGACCCAGTACTTC; CDR3: CASSSDLFGETQYF
size: -; D: TRBD2; J: TRBJ2-1; V: TRBV7-3; DNA: TGTGCCAGCAGCCCCCAGGCTAGCGGACGAAGTGAGCAGTTCTTC; CDR3: CASSPQASGRSEQFF
size: -; D: TRBD2; J: TRBJ2-3; V: TRBV5-1; DNA: TGCGCCAGCAGCGAGGGAGGGATAACAGATACGCAGTATTTT; CDR3: CASSEGGITDTQYF
size: once; D: -; J: TRBJ1-2; V: TRBV21-1; DNA: TGTGCCAGCAGCAAAGGCGGGACAGGGGGGACTGGCTACACCTTC; CDR3: CASSKGGTGGTGYTF
size: -; D: -; J: TRBJ1-2; V: TRBV6-5; DNA: TGTGCCACCTCCCGGGGGGCTGGGGGCTACACCTTC; CDR3: CATSRGAGGYTF
size: few; D: -; J: TRBJ1-2; V: TRBV5-6; DNA: TGTGCCAGCAACCTAGTCGGTGCTAACTATGGCTACACCTTC; CDR3: CASNLVGANYGYTF
size: -; D: -; J: TRBJ2-4; V: TRBV28; DNA: TGTGCCAGCATCCCCCCCTTACTGGCCAAAAACATTCAGTACTTC; CDR3: CASIPPLLAKNIQYF
size: -; D: -; J: TRBJ2-7; V: TRBV28; DNA: TGTGCCAGCAGTTCCAGACCCTCCTACTACGAGCAGTACTTC; CDR3: CASSSRPSYYEQYF
size: few; D: -; J: TRBJ2-5; V: TRBV10-3; DNA: TGTGCCATCAGTGAGGGGGGTGGGGCGTTGGAGACCCAGTACTTC; CDR3: CAISEGGGALETQYF
size: once; D: TRBD2; J: TRBJ2-1; V: TRBV5-4; DNA: TGTGCCAGCAGCTTGGCAAGCGGGAGGGGGTACAATGAGCAGTTCTTC; CDR3: CASSLASGRGYNEQFF
size: -; D: TRBD2; J: TRBJ2-5; V: TRBV18; DNA: TGTGCCAGCTCCCCGGGACTAGCGAGGTCTCCAGAGACCCAGTACTTC; CDR3: CASSPGLARSPETQYF